The 7 T cell receptor beta chains in this list originate from one sample, sequenced in a study of Ad26.COV2.S vaccination and SARS-CoV-2 variants. This sample's treatment: about 20 received Ad26.COV2.S at low or high dose, single or two shots; a few received placebo; per-sample allocation not given. Collection of samples fell on day 63 after the first vaccine or placebo injection. Profiled with immunoSEQ multiplex PCR; TCRdb holds only in-frame clones, not every one. The repertoire has about 410,000 clones, 89% of them found once; the top ten carry about 2%. The starting material was peripheral blood, obtained in a trial of Ad26.COV2.S vaccine versus placebo. These receptors came from a person aged 18-60 years who received the Ad26.COV2.S COVID-19 vaccine or a placebo.

This chain joins TRBV7-3 and TRBJ2-1; D gene ambiguous. V was shortened by 3 bases and J by 4 bases, with 7 bases between the two germline ends. Germline V gene lookup returns CDR1 SGHTA and CDR2 FQGTGA. This CDR3 contains 13 residues. The CDR3 DNA reads as TGTGCCAGCAGCTTTGGGCGGTACAATGAGCAGTTCTTC. This translates into CASSFGRYNEQFF.

V is TRBV12-1 and J is TRBJ2-2; TRBD1 reflects the table's D call only, with no check against the DNA. TRBV12-1 is listed as a pseudogene. The CDR3 length is 17 residues. The DNA of the CDR3 is TGTGCCAGGTATAGAGTTTACAGGGGGTCGAACACCGGGGAGCTGTTTTTT. Protein product: CARYRVYRGSNTGELFF.

V and J are TRBV19 and TRBJ2-7, with 7 bases fitting TRBD1. V gave up 3 bases and J gave up 0 bases; unmatched junction bases: 8. The CDR3 covers 16 residues. The germline V gene has CDR1 LNHDA and CDR2 SQIVND (reference sequence). This CDR3 is CASSMYTGDSSYEQYF. The CDR3 DNA is TGTGCCAGTAGTATGTACACAGGGGATTCCTCCTACGAGCAGTACTTC.

This clone was seen a few times. The rearrangement links TRBV7-2 to TRBJ2-7, with D possibly matching TRBD2 (6 bases). Germline V lookup: CDR1 SGHTA, CDR2 FQGNSA. CDR3 length: 14 amino acids. The V end was cut by 1 base, the J end by 4 bases, with 11 bases between. The CDR3 DNA follows: TGTGCCAGCAGCTTAGGGGACTTCCCGTACGAGCAGTACTTC. Translating it yields CASSLGDFPYEQYF.

The gene calls are TRBV5-6 and TRBJ2-7; TRBD2 agrees at 8 bases. CDR3 size: 15 residues. Per the germline V gene, CDR1 is SGHDT and CDR2 is YYEEEE. With V trimmed by 0 bases and J by 5 bases, 7 bases remained unmatched. CDR3 sequence reads: CASSLAIAGPHEQYF. The CDR3, as DNA: TGTGCCAGCAGCTTGGCAATAGCGGGACCCCACGAGCAGTACTTC.

The CDR3 sequence is CASGPGLAGGARNEQFF. The CDR3 DNA sequence: TGTGCCAGCGGACCGGGATTAGCGGGAGGGGCCCGGAATGAGCAGTTCTTC. This chain connects TRBV3-1 (or the pseudogene TRBV3-2) to TRBJ2-1, with TRBD2 matching over 11 bases. This CDR3 has 17 amino acids. V gave up 8 bases and J gave up 7 bases; unmatched junction bases: 16. In germline, CDR1 is LGHDT, CDR2 YNNKEL (reference sequence).

J is TRBJ2-7 and V is TRBV7-9; D perhaps matches TRBD2 (6 bases). CDR1 and CDR2 from the germline V gene are SEHNR and FQNEAQ (reference sequence). This CDR3 region has 15 residues. Trimming shortened V by 5 bases and J by 2 bases, and 16 bases separated the two germline ends. CDR3 sequence (DNA): TGTGCCAGCAGCCACCTAGCGACAACCACCTACGAGCAGTACTTC. Its protein is CASSHLATTTYEQYF.